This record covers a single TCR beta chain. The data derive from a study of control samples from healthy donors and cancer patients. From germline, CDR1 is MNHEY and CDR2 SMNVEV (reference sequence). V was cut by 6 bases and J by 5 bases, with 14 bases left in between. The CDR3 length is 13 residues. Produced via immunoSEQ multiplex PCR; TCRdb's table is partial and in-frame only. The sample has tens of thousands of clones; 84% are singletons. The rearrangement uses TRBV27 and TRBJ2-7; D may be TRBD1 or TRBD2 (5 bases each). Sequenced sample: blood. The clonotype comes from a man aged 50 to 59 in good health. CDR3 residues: CASRSHQGDEQYF. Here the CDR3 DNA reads TGTGCCAGCAGGTCCCACCAGGGAGACGAGCAGTACTTC.